This TCR beta chain was identified during a study of monozygotic twins with inflammatory bowel disease. The CDR3 has 13 residues. The germline gives CDR1 SGHAT, CDR2 FQNNGV. Via template switching, UMIs carrying a 6-nucleotide sample barcode were introduced. TCRdb processed the 5' RACE reads again and assigns one entry to each CDR3 protein, with no DNA. This listing includes some 330,000 distinct CDR3 sequences. Sequenced sample: blood. The chain uses TRBV11-2 and TRBJ2-5. The receptor was derived from a human donor with ulcerative colitis or Crohn's disease, or a healthy co-twin of an affected twin (not recorded which). This CDR3 reads CASTLSAEWTQYF.